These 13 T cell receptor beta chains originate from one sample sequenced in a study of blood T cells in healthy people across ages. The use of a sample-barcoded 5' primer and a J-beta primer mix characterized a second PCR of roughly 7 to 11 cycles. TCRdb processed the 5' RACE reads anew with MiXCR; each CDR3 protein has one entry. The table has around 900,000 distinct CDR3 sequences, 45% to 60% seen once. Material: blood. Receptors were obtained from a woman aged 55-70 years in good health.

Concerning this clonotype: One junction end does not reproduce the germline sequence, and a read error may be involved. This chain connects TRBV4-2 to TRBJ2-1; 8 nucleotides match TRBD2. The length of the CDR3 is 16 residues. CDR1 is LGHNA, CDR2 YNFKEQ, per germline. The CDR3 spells CASSQVASGFYNKQFF. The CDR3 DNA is TGTGCCAGCAGCCAAGTGGCTAGCGGGTTTTACAATAAGCAGTTCTTC.

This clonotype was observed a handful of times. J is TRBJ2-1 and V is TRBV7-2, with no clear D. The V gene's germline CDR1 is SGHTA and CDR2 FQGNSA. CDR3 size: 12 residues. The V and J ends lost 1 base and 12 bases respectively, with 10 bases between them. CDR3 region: CASSLVSGVQFF. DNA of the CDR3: TGTGCCAGCAGCTTAGTAAGTGGGGTGCAGTTCTTC.

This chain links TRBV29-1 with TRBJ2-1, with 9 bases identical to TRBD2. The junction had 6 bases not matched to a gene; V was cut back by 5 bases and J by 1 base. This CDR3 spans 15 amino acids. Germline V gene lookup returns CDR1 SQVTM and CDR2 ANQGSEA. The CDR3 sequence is CSVTVAGGSYNEQFF. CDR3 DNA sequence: TGCAGCGTTACCGTGGCGGGAGGGTCCTACAATGAGCAGTTCTTC.

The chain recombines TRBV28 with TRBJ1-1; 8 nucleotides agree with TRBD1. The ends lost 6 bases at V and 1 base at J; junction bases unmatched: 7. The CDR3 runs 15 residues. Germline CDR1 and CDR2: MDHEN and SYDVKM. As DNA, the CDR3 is TGTGCCAGCAGCGACCGACAGGGGCGGAACACTGAAGCTTTCTTT. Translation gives CASSDRQGRNTEAFF.

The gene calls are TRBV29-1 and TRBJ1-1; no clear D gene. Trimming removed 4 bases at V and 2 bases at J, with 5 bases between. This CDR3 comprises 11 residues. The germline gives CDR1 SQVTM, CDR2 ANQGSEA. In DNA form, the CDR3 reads TGCAGCGTTGCCTTTAACACTGAAGCTTTCTTT. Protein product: CSVAFNTEAFF.

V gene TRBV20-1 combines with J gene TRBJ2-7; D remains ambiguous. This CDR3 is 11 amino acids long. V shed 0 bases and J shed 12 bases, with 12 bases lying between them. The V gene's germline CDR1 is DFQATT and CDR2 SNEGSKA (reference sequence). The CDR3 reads CSARDEVNPYF. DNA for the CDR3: TGCAGTGCTAGAGATGAAGTTAACCCGTACTTC.

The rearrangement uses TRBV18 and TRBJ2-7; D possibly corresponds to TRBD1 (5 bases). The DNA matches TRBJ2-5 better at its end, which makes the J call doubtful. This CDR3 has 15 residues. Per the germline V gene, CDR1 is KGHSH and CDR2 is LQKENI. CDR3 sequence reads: CASSPARQGAKTQYF. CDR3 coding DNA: TGTGCCAGCTCACCGGCCCGGCAGGGTGCCAAGACCCAGTACTTC.

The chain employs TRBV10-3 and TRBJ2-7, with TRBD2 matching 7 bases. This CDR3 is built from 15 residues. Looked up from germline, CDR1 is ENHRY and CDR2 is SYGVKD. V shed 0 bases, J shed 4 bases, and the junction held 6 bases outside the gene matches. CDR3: CAISESPAGAYEQYF. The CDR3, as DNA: TGTGCCATCAGTGAGTCGCCGGCGGGAGCTTACGAGCAGTACTTC.

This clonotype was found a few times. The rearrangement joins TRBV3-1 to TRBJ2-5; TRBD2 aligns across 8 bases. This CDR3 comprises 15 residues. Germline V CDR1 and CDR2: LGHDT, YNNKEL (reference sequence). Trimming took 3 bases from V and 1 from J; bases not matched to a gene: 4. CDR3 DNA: TGTGCCAGCAGCCAGGCACTAGCGGCCCAAGAGACCCAGTACTTC. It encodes CASSQALAAQETQYF.

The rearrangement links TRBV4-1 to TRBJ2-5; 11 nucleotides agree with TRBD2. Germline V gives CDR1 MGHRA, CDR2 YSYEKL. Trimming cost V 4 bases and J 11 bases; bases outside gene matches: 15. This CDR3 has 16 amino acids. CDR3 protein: CASSLPTGTSGREQYF. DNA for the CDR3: TGCGCCAGCAGCCTGCCTACCGGGACTAGCGGACGAGAGCAGTACTTC.

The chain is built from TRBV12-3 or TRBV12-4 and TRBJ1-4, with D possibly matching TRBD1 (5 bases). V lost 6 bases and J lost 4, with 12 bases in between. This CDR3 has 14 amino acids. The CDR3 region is CASRTRGINEKLFF. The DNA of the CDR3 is TGTGCCAGCAGAACAAGGGGAATTAATGAAAAACTGTTTTTT.

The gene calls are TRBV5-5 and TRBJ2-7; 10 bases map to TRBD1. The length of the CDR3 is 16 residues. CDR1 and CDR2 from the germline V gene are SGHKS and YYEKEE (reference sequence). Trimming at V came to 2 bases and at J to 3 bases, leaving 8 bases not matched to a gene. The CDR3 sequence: CASSLPRDRGDYEQYF. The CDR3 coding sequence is TGTGCCAGCAGCTTACCCCGGGACAGGGGCGACTACGAGCAGTACTTC.

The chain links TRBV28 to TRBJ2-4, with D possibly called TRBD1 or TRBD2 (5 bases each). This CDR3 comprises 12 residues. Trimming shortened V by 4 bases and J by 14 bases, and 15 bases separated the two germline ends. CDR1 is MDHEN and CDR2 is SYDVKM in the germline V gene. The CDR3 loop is CASSYLGDHKYF. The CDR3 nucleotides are TGTGCCAGCAGTTACCTAGGGGACCATAAGTACTTC. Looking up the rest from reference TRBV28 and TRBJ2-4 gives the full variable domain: DVKVTQSSRYLVKRTGEKVFLECVQDMDHENMFWYRQDPGLGLRLIYFSYDVKMKEKGDIPEGYSVSREKKERFSLILESASTNQTSMYLCASSYLGDHKYFGAGTRLSVL.